The 19 T cell receptor beta chains presented below share a single source sample, sequenced in a study of cytomegalovirus exposure and HLA in healthy donors. Using immunoSEQ multiplex PCR, the repertoire was profiled, and TCRdb retains in-frame clones only, with some absent. The data contain some 87,000 clones, 96% of them seen just once; the ten biggest clones take up about 1.3%. The sample was PBMCs. The receptors were sampled from a woman between 18 and 29 years old in good health and CMV-seronegative.

V gene TRBV18 combines with J gene TRBJ2-3; 11 nucleotides line up with TRBD2. With 3 bases clipped from V and 3 bases from J, the junction kept 20 bases outside the gene matches. The CDR3 is 21 residues long. Germline V gene sequence: CDR1 KGHSH, CDR2 LQKENI. DNA for the CDR3: TGTGCCAGCTCACCGTACCTTGTCACTAGCGGGAGCAGTCTAACGACAGATACGCAGTATTTT. Translating it yields CASSPYLVTSGSSLTTDTQYF.

J is TRBJ2-7 and V is TRBV7-9, with TRBD1 matching over 7 bases. Germline V gene sequence: CDR1 SEHNR, CDR2 FQNEAQ (reference sequence). The CDR3 is 15 amino acids. V lost 6 bases to trimming and J lost 3 bases; unmatched junction nucleotides: 11. The CDR3 spells CASREIGTDFYEQYF. In DNA, the CDR3 is TGTGCCAGCAGGGAGATCGGGACAGATTTCTACGAGCAGTACTTC.

V gene TRBV29-1 combines with J gene TRBJ2-3; 10 bases map to TRBD2. The CDR3 is made up of 15 amino acids. The germline V gene encodes CDR1 SQVTM and CDR2 ANQGSEA. The J segment lost 0 bases and the V segment lost 5 bases, leaving 5 bases of the junction unmatched. CDR3 DNA: TGCAGCGTTCTGCCGACTAGCGGGAGCACAGATACGCAGTATTTT. It yields the protein CSVLPTSGSTDTQYF.

The chain combines TRBV7-6 with TRBJ2-3; 7 bases line up with TRBD2. Germline V gene lookup returns CDR1 SGHVS and CDR2 FNYEAQ. The CDR3 totals 15 residues. V was clipped by 5 bases and J by 0 bases; unmatched bases: 5. CDR3 amino acids: CASSPGGGSTDTQYF. DNA of the CDR3: TGTGCCAGCAGCCCGGGGGGAGGGAGCACAGATACGCAGTATTTT.

This chain uses TRBV7-8 with TRBJ2-3; 9 bases line up with TRBD2. The CDR3 totals 15 residues. Germline V lookup: CDR1 SGHVS, CDR2 FQNEAQ. With 6 bases clipped from V and 1 base from J, the junction kept 5 bases outside the gene matches. The CDR3 reads CASRGRTSGTDTQYF. The CDR3 bases are TGTGCCAGCAGGGGGAGGACTAGCGGCACAGATACGCAGTATTTT.

The V and J genes are TRBV15 and TRBJ2-5; 7 bases fit TRBD1. From germline, CDR1 is LNHNV and CDR2 YYDKDF (reference sequence). V lost 4 bases, J lost 2 bases, and 4 bases stayed unmatched. The CDR3 loop spans 14 amino acids. The CDR3 coding sequence is TGTGCCACCAGCAAAGGGACAGCACAAGAGACCCAGTACTTC. Its protein is CATSKGTAQETQYF. The entire variable domain, with the rest obtained from reference TRBV15 and TRBJ2-5, is as follows: DAMVIQNPRYQVTQFGKPVTLSCSQTLNHNVMYWYQQKSSQAPKLLFHYYDKDFNNEADTPDNFQSRRPNTSFCFLDIRSPGLGDTAMYLCATSKGTAQETQYFGPGTRLLVL.

The CDR3 is CASSPQADRTNYGYTF. The CDR3 coding sequence is TGTGCCAGCAGTCCCCAAGCCGACAGGACGAACTATGGCTACACCTTC. The chain recombines TRBV27 with TRBJ1-2; maybe TRBD1 (6 bases). This CDR3 has 16 residues. Germline lookup yields CDR1 MNHEY and CDR2 SMNVEV (reference sequence). Trimming removed 5 bases at V and 2 bases at J, with 18 bases between.

This clone was seen just once. V is TRBV7-2 and J is TRBJ2-3, with 8 bases lining up with TRBD2. This CDR3 region has 14 residues. CDR1 is SGHTA, CDR2 FQGNSA, per germline. V trimming: 5 bases; J trimming: 5 bases; junction bases outside the gene matches: 6. The CDR3 DNA reads TGTGCCAGCAGCCCGCAAAGCGGGGGAGATACGCAGTATTTT. This gives the protein CASSPQSGGDTQYF. Using reference TRBV7-2 and TRBJ2-3 for the parts outside the CDR3, the full variable domain is GAGVSQSPSNKVTEKGKDVELRCDPISGHTALYWYRQSLGQGLEFLIYFQGNSAPDKSGLPSDRFSAERTGGSVSTLTIQRTQQEDSAVYLCASSPQSGGDTQYFGPGTRLTVL.

This chain uses TRBV7-6 with TRBJ2-2; 11 positions match TRBD2. The trim removed 4 bases at V and 5 bases at J, leaving 3 bases unmatched. The CDR3 length is 15 residues. CDR1 and CDR2 from the germline V gene are SGHVS and FNYEAQ. The CDR3 coding sequence is TGTGCCAGCAGCTCACGACTAGCGGGGACCGGGGAGCTGTTTTTT. It translates to CASSSRLAGTGELFF.

V gene TRBV10-3 combines with J gene TRBJ1-5; maybe TRBD1 (5 bases). Germline loops: CDR1 ENHRY, CDR2 SYGVKD. This CDR3 has 13 residues. V was cut by 7 bases and J by 6 bases, with 13 bases left in between. Written as DNA, the CDR3 is TGTGCCATCACCCAGGGTGAAACTCAGCCCCAGCATTTT. This sequence encodes CAITQGETQPQHF.

The CDR3 nucleotides read TGTGCCAGTAGTAACCCGGCGGGAAGCAATCAGCCCCAGCATTTT. This translates into CASSNPAGSNQPQHF. The chain joins TRBV19 to TRBJ1-5; no firm D call. Looked up from germline, CDR1 is LNHDA and CDR2 is SQIVND (reference sequence). The CDR3 extends over 15 amino acids. Trimming took off 4 bases at V and 1 base at J, with 11 bases between the two ends.

The chain combines TRBV10-1 with TRBJ1-5; D unresolved. Germline V CDR1 and CDR2: WNHNN, SYGVQD (reference sequence). Trimming pared 3 bases from V and 4 bases from J, leaving 13 bases between. CDR3 length equals 15 residues. CDR3 region: CASSESARANQPQHF. DNA of the CDR3: TGCGCCAGCAGTGAAAGTGCGAGGGCAAATCAGCCCCAGCATTTT.

J is TRBJ2-1 and V is TRBV6-1; maybe TRBD1 (6 bases). CDR3 length: 14 amino acids. V was shortened by 3 bases and J by 10 bases, with 16 bases between the two germline ends. Germline V CDR1 and CDR2: MNHNS, SASEGT. DNA of the CDR3: TGTGCCAGCAGTGACCCCCACAGGGTCAACGAGCAGTTCTTC. This codes for CASSDPHRVNEQFF.

The chain combines TRBV18 with TRBJ2-3, with D tentatively TRBD2 (5 bases). Trimming cost V 3 bases and J 0 bases, with 10 bases left between them. From germline, CDR1 is KGHSH and CDR2 LQKENI. The CDR3 totals 15 residues. The CDR3 is CASSPERTSTDTQYF. CDR3 nucleotide sequence: TGTGCCAGCTCACCCGAGCGGACTAGCACAGATACGCAGTATTTT.

J is TRBJ2-7 and V is TRBV6-5, with D possibly matching TRBD1 (5 bases). The V end was cut by 6 bases, the J end by 5 bases, with 14 bases between. CDR1 MNHEY and CDR2 SVGAGI come from the germline V gene. The CDR3 sequence is 13 residues long. This CDR3 is CASRVQGYDEQYF. In DNA form, the CDR3 reads TGTGCCAGCAGGGTGCAGGGTTACGACGAGCAGTACTTC.

The chain joins TRBV10-3 to TRBJ2-1; D possibly corresponds to TRBD1 (6 bases). Trimming cost V 4 bases and J 7 bases, with 14 bases left between them. This CDR3 is built from 14 residues. CDR1 is ENHRY, CDR2 SYGVKD, per germline. The CDR3 loop is CAISVSGAGNEQFF. The CDR3 DNA is TGTGCCATCAGTGTGTCAGGGGCCGGGAATGAGCAGTTCTTC.

The V call is TRBV7-6, the J call TRBJ1-5; D is unclear. CDR1 and CDR2 (germline): SGHVS, FNYEAQ. Trimming removed 5 bases from V and 5 bases from J, with 10 bases in between. The CDR3 has 13 amino acids. The CDR3 region is CASSPREDQPQHF. The CDR3 DNA reads TGTGCCAGCAGCCCCCGTGAGGATCAGCCCCAGCATTTT.

The chain carries TRBV28 and TRBJ1-1, with D possibly TRBD1 on 5 matching bases. There are 14 residues in the CDR3. The V and J ends lost 5 bases and 1 base respectively, with 11 bases between them. Germline V CDR1 and CDR2: MDHEN, SYDVKM. The CDR3 reads CASSTQGGNTEAFF. The CDR3 DNA sequence: TGTGCCAGCAGTACTCAGGGTGGGAACACTGAAGCTTTCTTT. The full variable domain, rest sourced from reference TRBV28 and TRBJ1-1, is DVKVTQSSRYLVKRTGEKVFLECVQDMDHENMFWYRQDPGLGLRLIYFSYDVKMKEKGDIPEGYSVSREKKERFSLILESASTNQTSMYLCASSTQGGNTEAFFGQGTRLTVV.

The chain has TRBV10-3 and TRBJ2-3; D is possibly TRBD2 (6 bases). The germline V gene has CDR1 ENHRY and CDR2 SYGVKD. This CDR3 comprises 14 residues. Trimming stripped 4 bases from V and 5 bases from J, with 13 bases between. The CDR3 region is CAISGDGRGDTQYF. CDR3 in DNA: TGTGCCATCAGTGGGGATGGGCGGGGAGATACGCAGTATTTT.